The 30 T cell receptor beta chains reported below all come from one sample, sequenced in a study of blood T cell repertoires in COVID-19 (dated by TCRdb to 2018 to 2020). Library prep was done by the immunoSEQ multiplex PCR assay. TCRdb holds this immuneACCESS table with in-frame rearrangements only. Some clones are missing; in checked studies, unresolved V genes explain under half, and the rest has no known cause. For this sample there are around 100,000 clones; around nine tenths appear just once. The leading ten clones occupy approximately 3.1% of the sample. Sequencing was performed on peripheral blood. These receptors were obtained from a man aged 50-59 years in a cohort sampled during active COVID-19.

Only a few counts were recorded for this clone. The chain is built from TRBV5-5 and TRBJ2-5; a weak D match, TRBD2 (6 bases). Germline loops: CDR1 SGHKS, CDR2 YYEKEE (reference sequence). Deletions cut 1 base from V and 3 bases from J, with 7 bases between. CDR3 size: 13 residues. CDR3 nucleotide sequence: TGTGCCAGCAGCTTGTGGGGGGAAGAGACCCAGTACTTC. Residues: CASSLWGEETQYF.

This clone was seen a handful of times. The chain joins TRBV5-6 to TRBJ1-6, with no clear D. Trimming left V 3 bases short and J 8 bases short, with 15 bases between. CDR3 length: 15 residues. Germline V gene sequence: CDR1 SGHDT, CDR2 YYEEEE. This CDR3 is CASSSLWAGDSPLHF. The CDR3 nucleotides are TGTGCCAGCAGCTCCCTTTGGGCAGGCGATTCACCCCTCCACTTT. Full variable domain (outside the CDR3, taken from reference TRBV5-6 and TRBJ1-6): DAGVTQSPTHLIKTRGQQVTLRCSPKSGHDTVSWYQQALGQGPQFIFQYYEEEERQRGNFPDRFSGHQFPNYSSELNVNALLLGDSALYLCASSSLWAGDSPLHFGNGTRLTVT.

V is TRBV2 and J is TRBJ2-5, with a tentative D call TRBD2 (6 bases). V lost 4 bases to trimming and J lost 5 bases, with 11 bases between them. Germline V gives CDR1 SNHLY, CDR2 FYNNEI. The CDR3 sequence is 13 residues long. CDR3 nucleotides: TGTGCCAGCAGTGCGGAGGCGGGGGAGACCCAGTACTTC. Protein product: CASSAEAGETQYF.

The rearrangement links TRBV5-6 to TRBJ1-2, with 8 positions matching TRBD1. CDR3 length: 14 amino acids. CDR1 SGHDT and CDR2 YYEEEE come from the germline V gene. Trimming took 2 bases from V and 6 from J; bases not matched to a gene: 6. The CDR3 DNA sequence: TGTGCCAGCAGCTTCGGGACAGGTGCTGATGGCTACACCTTC. Amino acids: CASSFGTGADGYTF.

This rearrangement joins TRBV4-1 to TRBJ2-3; the D is unclear. Trimming stripped 2 bases from V and 0 bases from J, with 12 bases between. The CDR3 covers 16 residues. Germline V gives CDR1 MGHRA, CDR2 YSYEKL. In DNA, the CDR3 is TGCGCCAGCAGCCAATTCCCCCCCGGGAGCACAGATACGCAGTATTTT. Translation: CASSQFPPGSTDTQYF.

The V call is TRBV7-3, the J call TRBJ2-7; TRBD2 matches at 10 bases. The CDR3 has 15 residues. Germline CDR1 SGHTA, CDR2 FQGTGA. V shed 2 bases and J 4 bases; nucleotides not matched to a gene: 5. CDR3 sequence: CASSLELAGPYEQYF. Written as DNA, the CDR3 is TGTGCCAGCAGCTTAGAACTAGCGGGACCGTACGAGCAGTACTTC. Variable domain in full (rest from reference TRBV7-3 and TRBJ2-7): GAGVSQTPSNKVTEKGKYVELRCDPISGHTALYWYRQSLGQGPEFLIYFQGTGAADDSGLPNDRFFAVRPEGSVSTLKIQRTERGDSAVYLCASSLELAGPYEQYFGPGTRLTVT.

This chain uses TRBV19 with TRBJ2-2; 11 positions match TRBD1. CDR3 size: 16 residues. V shed 7 bases, J shed 3 bases, and the junction held 7 bases outside the gene matches. Germline values: CDR1 LNHDA, CDR2 SQIVND (reference sequence). The CDR3 loop reads CASMAGTGGYTGELFF. The CDR3 bases are TGTGCCAGTATGGCCGGGACAGGGGGTTACACCGGGGAGCTGTTTTTT. Based on the CDR3 plus reference TRBV19 and TRBJ2-2, the full variable domain is DGGITQSPKYLFRKEGQNVTLSCEQNLNHDAMYWYRQDPGQGLRLIYYSQIVNDFQKGDIAEGYSVSREKKESFPLTVTSAQKNPTAFYLCASMAGTGGYTGELFFGEGSRLTVL.

As to this clone: A read error is possible here, since a much larger clone lies one base away. The V and J genes are TRBV28 and TRBJ1-5; the D gene is possibly TRBD1 (6 bases). Germline CDR1 is MDHEN and CDR2 is SYDVKM. V gave up 5 bases and J gave up 1 base, with 6 bases separating them. The CDR3 loop spans 13 amino acids. CDR3 in amino acids: CASSDRSNQPQHF. Written as DNA, the CDR3 is TGTGCCAGCAGTGACAGGAGCAATCAGCCCCAGCATTTT. The whole variable domain, filled in from reference TRBV28 and TRBJ1-5, reads DVKVTQSSRYLVKRTGEKVFLECVQDMDHENMFWYRQDPGLGLRLIYFSYDVKMKEKGDIPEGYSVSREKKERFSLILESASTNQTSMYLCASSDRSNQPQHFGDGTRLSIL.

This clone has a handful of counts. The chain has TRBV4-1 and TRBJ2-7, with D possibly matching TRBD1 (6 bases). Trimming pared 0 bases from V and 6 bases from J, leaving 9 bases between. The germline CDR1 and CDR2 sequences are MGHRA and YSYEKL. The CDR3 consists of 13 residues. The chain's CDR3 is CASSQDQGSEQYV. In DNA form, the CDR3 reads TGCGCCAGCAGCCAAGATCAGGGGTCCGAGCAGTACGTC.

The chain joins TRBV7-3 to TRBJ2-1; D gene uncertain. V lost 1 base and J lost 0, with 10 bases in between. The CDR3 is 16 amino acids. CDR1 and CDR2 from the germline V gene are SGHTA and FQGTGA. CDR3: CASSLMAASSYNEQFF. The CDR3 nucleotides are TGTGCCAGCAGCTTAATGGCGGCAAGCTCCTACAATGAGCAGTTCTTC.

This clone was picked up a small number of times. V is TRBV6-2 or TRBV6-3 and J is TRBJ1-6, with unresolved D. V shed 5 bases and J shed 10 bases, with 21 bases lying between them. Germline values: CDR1 MNHEY, CDR2 SVGEGT. The CDR3 sequence is 16 residues long. CDR3: CASSRTSRPGGSPLHF. The DNA for the CDR3 is TGTGCCAGCAGTCGAACGTCCAGGCCCGGAGGGTCACCCCTCCACTTT.

Here the CDR3 DNA reads TGTGCCAGCGTTAGGGGGAAAGGTGAAGCTTTCTTT. Amino acid sequence: CASVRGKGEAFF. This chain uses TRBV6-5 with TRBJ1-1; D is possibly TRBD1 (6 bases). The CDR3 length is 12 residues. Trimming cost V 8 bases and J 7 bases, with 14 bases left between them. From germline, CDR1 is MNHEY and CDR2 SVGAGI.

V usage is TRBV6-5 and J usage is TRBJ2-2; TRBD1 is a possible D gene (5 bases). The V gene's germline CDR1 is MNHEY and CDR2 SVGAGI. V gave up 1 base and J gave up 4 bases, with 10 bases separating them. The CDR3 loop spans 15 amino acids. The CDR3 DNA reads TGTGCCAGCAGTTACTGGCAGGGCATCACCGGGGAGCTGTTTTTT. Translated: CASSYWQGITGELFF.

The chain carries TRBV24-1 and TRBJ2-3; D gene unclear. Germline assignment: CDR1 KGHDR and CDR2 SFDVKD. CDR3 length equals 12 residues. Trimming removed 4 bases at V and 10 bases at J, with 11 bases between. CDR3 protein: CATSDSQRAQYF. The CDR3 coding sequence is TGTGCCACCAGTGACTCCCAAAGAGCGCAGTATTTT.

The rearrangement uses TRBV4-2 and TRBJ2-1; 8 positions match TRBD2. V gave up 2 bases and J gave up 8 bases; unmatched junction bases: 5. The germline gives CDR1 LGHNA, CDR2 YNFKEQ. The CDR3 extends over 14 amino acids. The CDR3 loop is CASSQRSGGDEQFF. CDR3 sequence (DNA): TGTGCCAGCAGCCAACGCAGCGGGGGCGATGAGCAGTTCTTC.

The rearrangement joins TRBV18 to TRBJ1-5; 7 nucleotides agree with TRBD1. Trimming took 5 bases from V and 3 from J; bases not matched to a gene: 1. Germline CDR1 reads KGHSH; CDR2 reads LQKENI. The CDR3 runs to 13 residues. CDR3 in DNA: TGTGCCAGCTCAGGGACAGTCAATCAGCCCCAGCATTTT. Translated, it gives CASSGTVNQPQHF. Variable domain in full (rest from reference TRBV18 and TRBJ1-5): NAGVMQNPRHLVRRRGQEARLRCSPMKGHSHVYWYRQLPEEGLKFMVYLQKENIIDESGMPKERFSAEFPKEGPSILRIQQVVRGDSAAYFCASSGTVNQPQHFGDGTRLSIL.

This clone was observed a single time. This chain joins TRBV7-5 and TRBJ2-7; the D call of TRBD2 is as the table states it, not checked on the DNA. TRBV7-5 is flagged as a pseudogene. The CDR3 extends over 16 amino acids. CDR3 residues: CARSTVRLAETYEQYF. Written as DNA, the CDR3 is TGTGCCAGAAGCACCGTCCGACTAGCGGAGACCTACGAGCAGTACTTC.

This chain uses TRBV28 with TRBJ2-5, with TRBD1 as a possible D gene (7 bases). The length of the CDR3 is 16 residues. The V gene lost 5 bases and the J gene lost 1 base, with 17 bases spanning the gap. Germline V gene sequence: CDR1 MDHEN, CDR2 SYDVKM. CDR3: CASSHSRGAFQETQYF. Here the CDR3 DNA reads TGTGCCAGCAGTCACAGCAGGGGGGCCTTCCAAGAGACCCAGTACTTC.

This chain connects TRBV5-4 to TRBJ2-3; 8 positions agree with TRBD2. The ends lost 1 base at V and 4 bases at J; junction bases unmatched: 14. CDR3 length: 18 residues. CDR1 is SGHNT and CDR2 is YYREEE in the germline V gene (reference sequence). The CDR3 here is CASSLRVTGGVDADTQYF. The CDR3 nucleotides read TGTGCCAGCAGCTTGCGGGTCACGGGGGGGGTCGACGCAGATACGCAGTATTTT.

The chain has TRBV2 and TRBJ2-5, with D possibly TRBD2 on 5 matching bases. The CDR3 is 11 amino acids. The V gene's germline CDR1 is SNHLY and CDR2 FYNNEI. Trimming left V 4 bases short and J 5 bases short, with 5 bases between. The CDR3 nucleotides read TGTGCCAGCAGTGGAGGGGAGACCCAGTACTTC. This encodes CASSGGETQYF.

The V gene is TRBV5-1, the J gene TRBJ2-5; possibly TRBD1 for D (6 bases). Between the trimmed V and J ends, which lost 4 bases and 1 base, there was a span of 11 bases. This CDR3 is built from 14 residues. CDR1 and CDR2 from the germline V gene are SGHRS and YFSETQ. For the CDR3, the DNA is TGCGCCAGCAGCGGGGGACAATTCCAAGAGACCCAGTACTTC. Its protein is CASSGGQFQETQYF.

The chain joins TRBV5-4 to TRBJ2-7; the D gene is possibly TRBD2 (6 bases). The CDR3 contains 13 residues. Trimming shortened V by 4 bases and J by 5 bases, and 13 bases separated the two germline ends. Germline V gene sequence: CDR1 SGHNT, CDR2 YYREEE (reference sequence). CDR3 DNA: TGTGCCAGCAGCACCGTGGAGGGCCACGAGCAGTACTTC. This translates into CASSTVEGHEQYF.

This chain connects TRBV10-2 to TRBJ1-2, with 7 bases identical to TRBD1. The CDR3 loop spans 15 amino acids. CDR1 WSHSY and CDR2 SAAADI come from the germline V gene. V shed 6 bases, J shed 6 bases, and the junction held 13 bases outside the gene matches. DNA for the CDR3: TGCGCCAGCAGACAGGGGAATCTTCGGCAGCATGGCTACACCTTC. Translation: CASRQGNLRQHGYTF.

The gene calls are TRBV19 and TRBJ2-2, with TRBD1 matching 8 bases. V lost 4 bases, J lost 1 base, and 5 bases stayed unmatched. The CDR3 spans 16 residues. The V gene's germline CDR1 is LNHDA and CDR2 SQIVND (reference sequence). For the CDR3, the DNA is TGTGCCAGTAGTAGTTCGACAGGGGTGAACACCGGGGAGCTGTTTTTT. Protein: CASSSSTGVNTGELFF.

The V call is TRBV12-3 or TRBV12-4, the J call TRBJ2-1, with 10 bases matching TRBD1. Losses at the gene ends were 6 bases for V and 6 bases for J; bases not matched to a gene: 2. The CDR3 is 13 amino acids. In nucleotides, the CDR3 is TGTGCCAGCAGGCGGACAGGGGGCAATGAGCAGTTCTTC. Encoded protein: CASRRTGGNEQFF.

Only one count was recorded for this clone. V and J are TRBV12-3 or TRBV12-4 and TRBJ1-1, with 7 positions matching TRBD1. The trim removed 4 bases at V and 1 base at J, leaving 0 bases unmatched. CDR3 length: 13 amino acids. CDR3 coding DNA: TGTGCCAGCAGTTGGACAGGGAACACTGAAGCTTTCTTT. Its protein product is CASSWTGNTEAFF.

The chain joins TRBV27 to TRBJ2-3, with D possibly being TRBD2 (6 bases). Germline values: CDR1 MNHEY, CDR2 SMNVEV (reference sequence). This CDR3 region has 13 residues. Trimming removed 8 bases from V and 2 bases from J, with 11 bases in between. CDR3 region: CASRLAFTDTQYF. In nucleotides, the CDR3 is TGTGCCAGCCGGCTAGCGTTCACAGATACGCAGTATTTT.

The gene calls are TRBV6-6 and TRBJ2-3; D is undetermined. The CDR3 contains 12 residues. V dropped 4 bases and J dropped 8 bases, with 10 bases sitting between them. Per the germline V gene, CDR1 is MNHNY and CDR2 is SVGAGI (reference sequence). The CDR3: CASSSTAGTQYF. CDR3 sequence (DNA): TGTGCCAGCAGTTCTACCGCAGGTACGCAGTATTTT.

This clone was seen just once. This chain links TRBV3-1 (or the pseudogene TRBV3-2) with TRBJ2-2; possibly TRBD1 for D (5 bases). With 7 bases removed from V and 7 bases from J, the gap between germline ends came to 13 bases. The CDR3 runs 13 residues. The germline gives CDR1 LGHDT, CDR2 YNNKEL (reference sequence). For the CDR3, the DNA is TGTGCCAGCAAGCCCCAGGGAAACGGGGAGCTGTTTTTT. This gives the protein CASKPQGNGELFF.

This clone was counted once. This sequence joins TRBV2 and TRBJ1-2; TRBD1 aligns across 7 bases. The CDR3 has 14 amino acids. Trimming cost V 6 bases and J 3 bases; bases outside gene matches: 7. Germline V gene lookup returns CDR1 SNHLY and CDR2 FYNNEI. This CDR3 reads CASSLDDRDYGYTF. As DNA, the CDR3 is TGTGCCAGCAGCCTCGACGACAGGGACTATGGCTACACCTTC.